This entry describes one T cell receptor beta chain. Its antigen has not been determined. No clone much larger than this one lies a single base away; base qualities are absent. Synthetic TCR analog templates were spiked into each PCR to estimate absolute template abundance from read counts. The immunoSEQ assay was used to amplify TCRbeta CDR3 regions from genomic DNA with bias-controlled V and J gene primers. Rearranged TCRbeta segments were sequenced at approximately 20X coverage. Regarding the original processing steps: Sequencing errors were corrected by clustering, and CDR3s were annotated against IMGT so that V, D and J genes could be assigned. Downstream analyses used only productive TCRbeta rearrangements, leaving out any out-of-frame or stop-codon sequences. Clonality was calculated as one minus the Shannon entropy normalized by the log of the number of unique productive sequences. Clones differing between time points or between blood and tumor were identified using Fisher's exact test with Benjamini-Hochberg correction, with an adjusted p below 0.01 applied as the threshold. Here the immuneACCESS table is served through TCRdb, limited to in-frame sequences with V and J called. Missing clones are a known gap in these copies; in checked studies unresolved V genes cover under half, and the rest lacks a known reason. The V and J calls and clone size were taken over from that table, and D and trimming were inferred from the DNA. This sample has around 38,000 clones in its table, and 86% of those were observed once. Roughly 24% of the sample goes to the ten largest clones.

The data originate from a study of PD-L1 blockade in urothelial cancer (dated by TCRdb to the late 2010s). With regard to the full study: All patients started therapy in the mid-2010s and received atezolizumab 1,200 mg intravenously every 3 weeks. About 85% of the roughly 30 patients were males with bladder-origin urothelial cancer, and about 60% of the 29 reported a prior smoking history. An ECOG performance status of 0 or 1 was recorded for the patients, and 0 to 3 prior chemotherapy regimens had been received by the patients. Blood samples were analyzed at two time points: 3 weeks after treatment start (second dose) and 6 weeks after treatment start. Blood samples gave a median of about 130,000 T cells and 80,000 to 95,000 unique TCRs, with a median clonality of approximately 0.078. The study was an exploratory multi-omic analysis of somatic, immune and clinical correlates of response to PD-L1 blockade with atezolizumab in urothelial cancer. Pretreatment tumor samples, along with matched peripheral blood serially collected before and after atezolizumab treatment, were subjected to TCR sequencing. Progression-free survival longer than 6 months counted as durable clinical benefit, and TCR features were additionally tested against both progression-free and overall survival. In the same patients who had TCR sequencing, pretreatment tumors also underwent whole exome sequencing and RNA sequencing. Durable clinical benefit was achieved by nine patients and was not achieved by 20 patients. Twenty-nine patients had pretreatment blood TCR-seq, about 24 had at least one posttreatment blood collection, and about 24 had tumor TCR-seq. What the research found in general, with its limitations: A pretreatment peripheral blood TCR clonality below the median was linked to improved progression-free and overall survival. Among patients with durable benefit, tumor-associated TCR clones showed greater expansion in peripheral blood 3 weeks after treatment started (n ≈ 20, p = 0.022). Small sample size (n ≈ 27) and many exploratory analyses mean the results are intended to be hypothesis-generating.

Per the publication, the time point label means: peripheral blood 6 weeks after treatment start. The cohort comprised 25 to 30 patients with locally advanced or metastatic urothelial carcinoma treated at Memorial Sloan Kettering on a trial protocol. Peripheral blood mononuclear cells were collected pretreatment and during treatment, at between 1 and 8 total time points per patient. The Qiagen DNeasy Blood extraction kit was used to purify genomic DNA from total PBMCs and from tumor samples. PBMCs were collected pretreatment and during treatment, and were isolated and stored as previously described. CDR3 length: 13 amino acids, cysteine to phenylalanine. Only CDR3 DNA remains: 39 bases, in frame from the first base. The V end loses 7 bases and the J end loses 4 bases, and a stretch of 11 bases separates them. CDR1 and CDR2 were assigned from the germline V gene (reference sequence) as LNHDA and SQIVND.

Specimen: PBMCs, collected around atezolizumab (anti-PD-L1) treatment. The chain is made from TRBV19 and TRBJ1-5, with the D gene uncertain. The clonotype originates from a man between 60 and 75 years old with urothelial cancer. The CDR3 region: CASIEEENQPQHF. The DNA sequence is as follows: TGTGCCAGTATAGAGGAGGAAAATCAGCCCCAGCATTTT.